This is a list of T cell receptor beta chains from one sample in a study of T cells in Graves' hyperthyroidism and ophthalmopathy. TCRdb fed the multiplex PCR reads into MiXCR, producing one record per CDR3 protein. The sample has 350,000 to 400,000 distinct CDR3 sequences; about 19% are singletons. The sequencing input was blood. The source is a woman under 30 with Graves' hyperthyroidism. The CDR3 runs from the conserved cysteine through the conserved F or W. D genes are given only for firm matches. Size is omitted from some rows. Given values are once, few, many or a class for expanded clones.

j_call v_call d_call clone_size cdr3_nt cdr3_aa
TRBJ1-2 TRBV7-3 . many TGTGCCAGCAGCTTAAACCCCGCCAGGCTTGGTGATGGCTACACCTTC CASSLNPARLGDGYTF
TRBJ1-2 TRBV2 . many TGTGCCAGCAGTGAAGCGCGAGGGGAGGGCTACACCTTC CASSEARGEGYTF
TRBJ1-2 TRBV14 . many TGTGCCAGCAGCATAAGCGGCGGCTATGGCTACACCTTC CASSISGGYGYTF
TRBJ1-1 TRBV3-1 . few TGTGCCAGCAGCCAAGTTGCGAGTAGGAGGACTGAAGCTTTCTTT CASSQVASRRTEAFF
TRBJ2-7 TRBV18 . . TGTGCCAGCTCGGACACCCTCTCCGCGGATACCTACGAGCAGTACTTC CASSDTLSADTYEQYF
TRBJ2-2 TRBV5-1 TRBD1 . TGCGCCAGCAGCTTGCAGGGGGCCACTAACACCGGGGAGCTGTTTTTT CASSLQGATNTGELFF
TRBJ2-5 TRBV12-3/TRBV12-4 TRBD1 . TGTGCCAGCAGGGGACAGGGCCTTAAAGAGACCCAGTACTTC CASRGQGLKETQYF
TRBJ2-5 TRBV9 TRBD2 many TGTGCCAGCAGCGTAGACCGGGGGGGCCAAGAGACCCAGTACTTC CASSVDRGGQETQYF
TRBJ1-3 TRBV27 . many TGTGCCAGCAGTTTGGGCTCAGGGGTGGGAAACACCATATATTTT CASSLGSGVGNTIYF
TRBJ1-2 TRBV4-1 . . TGCGCCAGCAGCCAAGGATGGGAGACATTCTATGGCTACACCTTC CASSQGWETFYGYTF
TRBJ2-7 TRBV20-1 TRBD2 many TGCAGTGCAAAATTAGCGGGGGGACTCTACGAGCAGTACTTC CSAKLAGGLYEQYF
TRBJ1-1 TRBV16 . many TGTGCCAGCAGCCAAGACAGTTTGGACACTGAAGCTTTCTTT CASSQDSLDTEAFF
TRBJ1-1 TRBV29-1 . many TGCAGCGTTAAAGGGGGGTTGAACACTGAAGCTTTCTTT CSVKGGLNTEAFF
TRBJ2-7 TRBV11-2 . many TGTGCCAGCAGCTTAGCTCAGCAGGGCATCGACGAGCAGTACTTC CASSLAQQGIDEQYF
TRBJ1-1 TRBV19 TRBD1 many TGTGCCAGTTATGGGACAGAGCTGAACACTGAAGCTTTCTTT CASYGTELNTEAFF
TRBJ1-1 TRBV30 . many TGTGCCTGGAGGCGGCTGAACACTGAAGCTTTCTTT CAWRRLNTEAFF
TRBJ1-5 TRBV7-8 . many TGTGCCAGCAGCTTAGAAGTGGCCTGGGGTCAGCCCCAGCATTTT CASSLEVAWGQPQHF
TRBJ2-5 TRBV6-1 TRBD1 . TGTGCCAGCAGTGCCTTGACAGGGCCCCAAGAGACCCAGTACTTC CASSALTGPQETQYF
TRBJ2-7 TRBV12-5 . . TGTGCTAGTGGTTCCGACGGGACTCCAGTCTACGAGCAGTACTTC CASGSDGTPVYEQYF
TRBJ2-2 TRBV5-1 . many TGCGCCAGCAGCCTACGAAGGGATTCAATAACCGGGGAGCTGTTTTTT CASSLRRDSITGELFF
TRBJ2-5 TRBV28 . many TGTGCCAGCAGTGAGGTGGGGATTCGGGAGACCCAGTACTTC CASSEVGIRETQYF
TRBJ2-2 TRBV12-3/TRBV12-4 . many TGTGCCAGCAGACGGGCAGGAAGTACCGGGGAGCTGTTTTTT CASRRAGSTGELFF
TRBJ2-7 TRBV6-2/TRBV6-3 TRBD2 many TGTGCCACAGGACTAGCGGTTGTGGACGAGCAGTACTTC CATGLAVVDEQYF